The next 10 T cell receptor beta chains were all read from a single sample in a study of OX40 agonist ivuxolimab in advanced cancers. The repertoire was sequenced with immunoSEQ multiplex PCR; TCRdb's copy has only in-frame clones and lacks some. The data contain approximately 75,000 clones, roughly nine tenths of them seen just once; the ten biggest clones take up 0.3% to 0.4%. The sequencing here drew on CD4+ or CD8+ T cells sorted from blood, taken in a trial of the OX40 agonist ivuxolimab. The receptors derive from an adult with an advanced solid tumor such as melanoma, head and neck, liver or kidney cancer.

The chain is built from TRBV5-1 and TRBJ2-5; 8 bases line up with TRBD1. Germline CDR1 reads SGHRS; CDR2 reads YFSETQ. This CDR3 spans 14 amino acids. Unmatched junction bases numbered 4, after V lost 1 base and J lost 5 bases. The CDR3 DNA reads as TGCGCCAGCAGCTTGAGGCCAGGGGGCGAGACCCAGTACTTC. Translation: CASSLRPGGETQYF.

The chain recombines TRBV18 with TRBJ2-7; possible D gene TRBD2, 7 bases. The germline V gene has CDR1 KGHSH and CDR2 LQKENI. V was pared by 6 bases and J by 2 bases, with 11 bases between. This CDR3 is built from 13 residues. The CDR3 DNA sequence: TGTGCCAGCTCTCGAGGGGGGGCCTACGAGCAGTACTTC. It is translated as CASSRGGAYEQYF.

The rearrangement uses TRBV7-8 and TRBJ1-2; D perhaps matches TRBD1 (6 bases). Germline V gene data show CDR1 as SGHVS and CDR2 as FQNEAQ. The CDR3 is 14 amino acids. Trimming took off 5 bases at V and 8 bases at J, with 18 bases between the two ends. CDR3 DNA: TGTGCCAGCAGCCCATCGGACGGGGGGGCGGGCTACACCTTC. Protein: CASSPSDGGAGYTF.

The J gene is TRBJ2-7, the V gene TRBV6-5; D unclear. This CDR3 spans 15 amino acids. Germline V gene data show CDR1 as MNHEY and CDR2 as SVGAGI. The V end lost 0 bases, the J end lost 2 bases, and 11 bases lay between the germline ends. The CDR3 reads CASSYSRTEPYEQYF. The CDR3 DNA is TGTGCCAGCAGTTACTCAAGGACCGAGCCCTACGAGCAGTACTTC.

This chain uses TRBV5-1 with TRBJ2-2, with no clear D. Looked up from germline, CDR1 is SGHRS and CDR2 is YFSETQ. Trimming took off 4 bases at V and 2 bases at J, with 12 bases between the two ends. CDR3 length equals 15 residues. The CDR3 coding sequence is TGCGCCAGCAGCCCCGAGGCTCATAACACCGGGGAGCTGTTTTTT. Its protein product is CASSPEAHNTGELFF.

V gene TRBV2 combines with J gene TRBJ1-6; no clear D gene. Germline V gives CDR1 SNHLY, CDR2 FYNNEI. V dropped 2 bases and J dropped 7 bases, with 12 bases sitting between them. The CDR3 totals 15 residues. CDR3 sequence reads: CASSERWEGNSPLHF. CDR3 nucleotide sequence: TGTGCCAGCAGTGAACGGTGGGAGGGCAATTCACCCCTCCACTTT.

The chain combines TRBV5-1 with TRBJ2-3, with TRBD2 matching over 7 bases. Trimming removed 1 base from V and 0 bases from J; junction bases left unmatched: 8. Germline CDR1 SGHRS, CDR2 YFSETQ. CDR3 length equals 17 residues. In DNA, the CDR3 is TGCGCCAGCAGCTTGACGCCAGCGGGGAGTAGCACAGATACGCAGTATTTT. This translates into CASSLTPAGSSTDTQYF.

The rearrangement joins TRBV28 to TRBJ1-2; TRBD1 agrees at 7 bases. Trimming cost V 7 bases and J 3 bases; bases outside gene matches: 8. Germline V gene sequence: CDR1 MDHEN, CDR2 SYDVKM. The CDR3 is 14 amino acids. CDR3 sequence reads: CASTKRQGDYGYTF. For the CDR3, the DNA is TGTGCCAGCACAAAAAGACAGGGAGACTATGGCTACACCTTC.

The V and J genes are TRBV6-1 and TRBJ1-2; D gene ambiguous. The germline V gene encodes CDR1 MNHNS and CDR2 SASEGT. Deletions cut 2 bases from V and 7 bases from J, with 20 bases between. There are 16 residues in the CDR3. Written as DNA, the CDR3 is TGTGCCAGCAGTGAACTTGCGGCCCCGGTAGACTTTGGCTACACCTTC. Amino acids: CASSELAAPVDFGYTF.

The rearrangement joins TRBV5-1 to TRBJ1-5; D is possibly TRBD1 (5 bases). This CDR3 contains 15 residues. The ends were cut back, 0 bases at V and 2 bases at J, with 9 bases in the middle. Germline V CDR1 and CDR2: SGHRS, YFSETQ. In DNA form, the CDR3 reads TGCGCCAGCAGCTTGGAGGGGCACGGCAATCAGCCCCAGCATTTT. It codes for CASSLEGHGNQPQHF.